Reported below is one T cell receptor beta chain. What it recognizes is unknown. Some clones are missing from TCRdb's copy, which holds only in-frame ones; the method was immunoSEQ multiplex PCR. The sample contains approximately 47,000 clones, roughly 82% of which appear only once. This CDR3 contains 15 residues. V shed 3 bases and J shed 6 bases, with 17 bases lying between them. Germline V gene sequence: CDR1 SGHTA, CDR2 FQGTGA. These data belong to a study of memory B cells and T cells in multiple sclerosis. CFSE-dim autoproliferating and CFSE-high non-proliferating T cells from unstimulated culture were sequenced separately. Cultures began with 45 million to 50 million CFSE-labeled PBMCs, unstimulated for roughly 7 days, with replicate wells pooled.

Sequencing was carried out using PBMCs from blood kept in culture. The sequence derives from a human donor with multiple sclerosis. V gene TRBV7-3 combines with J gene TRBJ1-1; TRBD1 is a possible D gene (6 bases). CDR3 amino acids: CASSLGGGGFAEAFF. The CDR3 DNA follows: TGTGCCAGCAGCTTGGGCGGGGGCGGTTTCGCTGAAGCTTTCTTT.